This TCR beta chain was observed in a study of blood T cells in healthy people across ages. Study in general: About one barcoded TCR beta cDNA was captured per two T cells.

The table lists this clonotype with a count of one. As yet, its antigen is unknown. PCR was performed a second time for about 6 to 11 cycles using a sample-barcoded 5' primer and a J-beta primer mix. Every sample produced at least 3 million CDR3-containing paired-end reads. Each CDR3 protein is one row after TCRdb ran MiXCR on the 5' RACE reads. The table includes some 1.5 million distinct CDR3 sequences, 35% to 45% detected once. Study outcomes and limitations: Estimated diversity, derived from one million T cells, was regarded as an underestimate.

Roughly 10 milliliters of peripheral blood were drawn from each donor. Germline V gives CDR1 MDHEN, CDR2 SYDVKM. V lost 6 bases and J lost 9, with 30 bases in between. This CDR3 has 17 amino acids. The chain couples TRBV28 to TRBJ2-7; tentatively, D is TRBD2 (6 bases). Sequencing was carried out using blood. This clonotype was sampled from a woman under 30 in good health. CDR3 nucleotide sequence: TGTGCCAGCAGATTCCTAGTCGGGACTCAGTCCAATGACGGGCAGTACTTC. This codes for CASRFLVGTQSNDGQYF.